The rows below give T cell receptor beta chains drawn from one sample of a study of CD8 T cells in Susac syndrome. A single record per CDR3 protein comes from TCRdb applying MiXCR to the immunoSEQ multiplex PCR reads. The sample holds some 400,000 distinct CDR3 sequences, more than 70% seen once. Specimen: CD8+ T cells from PBMCs. The receptors stem from a human donor with multiple sclerosis. Both conserved end residues are part of each CDR3. The D gene is left open where the match is weak. Clone sizes are given selectively: once, few, many, or a class where the clone is expanded.

cdr3_length clone_size d_call j_call v_call cdr3_nt cdr3_aa
14 . . TRBJ1-2 TRBV6-6 TGTGCCAGCAGTTATTCCGGGCCCAACTATGGCTACACCTTC CASSYSGPNYGYTF
16 . . TRBJ1-2 TRBV28 TGTGCCAGCAGTTTCGCCTCAGGGGTTACATTCTATGGCTACACCTTC CASSFASGVTFYGYTF
14 once TRBD2 TRBJ2-1 TRBV18 TGTGCCAGCTCACCACGGACTAGCGTTGATGAGCAGTTCTTC CASSPRTSVDEQFF
13 . . TRBJ1-1 TRBV19 TGTGCCAGTAGTATAGGGGCAGGGGCTGAAGCTTTCTTT CASSIGAGAEAFF
12 . . TRBJ2-7 TRBV20-1 TGCAGTGCTACCCAACAGAGGTCCGAGCAGTACTTC CSATQQRSEQYF
16 . TRBD2 TRBJ2-1 TRBV27 TGTGCCAGCAGTTTATCGAAATGGGAGGGCCAGAATGAGCAGTTCTTC CASSLSKWEGQNEQFF
15 . . TRBJ1-1 TRBV5-1 TGCGCCAGCAGCTTGGTTGCAGGGGACAACACTGAAGCTTTCTTT CASSLVAGDNTEAFF
12 . . TRBJ2-1 TRBV29-1 TGCAGCGTTCCTACAGGGATGGGTGAGCAGTTCTTC CSVPTGMGEQFF
13 few . TRBJ2-7 TRBV28 TGTGCCAGCAGCCCCGGACTGCTCCTCGAGCAGTACTTC CASSPGLLLEQYF
15 . TRBD2 TRBJ2-1 TRBV6-5 TGTGCCGGCACCAGCGGGAGGAGCTCCTACAATGAGCAGTTCTTC CAGTSGRSSYNEQFF
14 . . TRBJ1-1 TRBV16 TGTGCCAGCAGCCATTCTCAGGGTAGGACTGAAGCTTTCTTT CASSHSQGRTEAFF
14 . . TRBJ1-1 TRBV5-1 TGCGCCAGCAGCTGGTCTCAATCGAACACTGAAGCTTTCTTT CASSWSQSNTEAFF
14 . TRBD1 TRBJ1-6 TRBV5-1 TGCGCCAGCAGCTTGGCAGGGGGGGATTCACCCCTCCACTTT CASSLAGGDSPLHF
17 . . TRBJ2-3 TRBV4-1 TGCGCCAGCAGCCAGGGACTCTCGTTTACTAGCACAGATACGCAGTATTTT CASSQGLSFTSTDTQYF
13 once . TRBJ2-5 TRBV20-1 TGCAGTGCTAGAGGACAGAGCCAAGAGACCCAGTACTTC CSARGQSQETQYF
21 . TRBD1 TRBJ2-6 TRBV29-1 TGCAGCGTTGTAGGGCTTACGACAGGGGCTCCCGGGGATTCTGGGGCCAACGTCCTGACTTTC CSVVGLTTGAPGDSGANVLTF
15 . . TRBJ1-1 TRBV5-1 TGCGCCAGCAGCGCGGGGGCATCGGGGAACACTGAAGCTTTCTTT CASSAGASGNTEAFF
13 . . TRBJ1-1 TRBV6-5 TGTGCCAGCACATCTGGATTCCAAGCTGAAGCTTTCTTT CASTSGFQAEAFF
16 . TRBD1 TRBJ1-1 TRBV4-1 TGCGCCAGCAGCCAGTTCTCAGGGGGTTGGGCCACTGAAGCTTTCTTT CASSQFSGGWATEAFF
16 few TRBD1 TRBJ2-1 TRBV27 TGTGCCAGCAGTTTATTGGGACAGGGGGGGACCAATGAGCAGTTCTTC CASSLLGQGGTNEQFF
11 . . TRBJ2-5 TRBV28 TGTGCCAGCACCTCTTTTGGGTACCAGTACTTC CASTSFGYQYF
14 . . TRBJ1-1 TRBV6-5 TGTGCCAGCAGTGCCATCCGGGGTGAAACTGAAGCTTTCTTT CASSAIRGETEAFF
16 once TRBD1 TRBJ2-5 TRBV27 TGTGCCAGCAGTCAAAGTCTCGGGACAGGGGGAGAGACCCAGTACTTC CASSQSLGTGGETQYF
16 . . TRBJ2-7 TRBV7-9 TGTGCCAGCTCGTTTATGGAGGCAGGGAGATCCTACGAGCAGTACTTC CASSFMEAGRSYEQYF
16 . . TRBJ1-5 TRBV6-5 TGTGCCAGCAGTTATTATCCGACTTTTAGCAATCAGCCCCAGCATTTT CASSYYPTFSNQPQHF
13 . . TRBJ2-3 TRBV11-2 TGTGCCAGCAGCTTAATGTGGAGGGATACGCAGTATTTT CASSLMWRDTQYF
14 . TRBD1 TRBJ2-1 TRBV5-1 TGCGCCAGCAACTCCGGGACAGGGGACGGTGAGCAGTTCTTC CASNSGTGDGEQFF
17 . TRBD2 TRBJ2-7 TRBV28 TGTGCCAGCAGTTCTCCCCAACTAGCGGGAAGAGGCTACGAGCAGTACTTC CASSSPQLAGRGYEQYF
16 . TRBD2 TRBJ2-7 TRBV15 TGTGCCACCAGCCGAAAGGGAGGGAGACTAGGGGACGAGCAGTACTTC CATSRKGGRLGDEQYF
14 . . TRBJ1-1 TRBV6-2/TRBV6-3 TGTGCCAGCAGTCGACGGAGCATGAACACTGAAGCTTTCTTT CASSRRSMNTEAFF
13 . . TRBJ2-7 TRBV27 TGTGCCAGCACATCCGAGGGGCTCTACGAGCAGTACTTC CASTSEGLYEQYF
16 . . TRBJ2-7 TRBV7-2 TGTGCCAGCAGCTTGTGGGGTAAGGGAGCAGGGGACGAGCAGTACTTC CASSLWGKGAGDEQYF
12 few . TRBJ1-2 TRBV5-4 TGTGCCAGCAGCCCCTCTGACTATGGCTACACCTTC CASSPSDYGYTF
13 . . TRBJ1-1 TRBV20-1 TGCAGTGCTAGAGATGGGAACCTCGATGAAGCTTTCTTT CSARDGNLDEAFF
13 . TRBD2 TRBJ2-5 TRBV28 TGTGCCAGCAGTTCGGGACTACAAGAGACCCAGTACTTC CASSSGLQETQYF
15 . TRBD2 TRBJ2-7 TRBV6-2/TRBV6-3 TGTGCCACCTGGGCAGCGGGACTAGGCCTCTACGAGCAGTACTTC CATWAAGLGLYEQYF
13 . . TRBJ2-7 TRBV12-3/TRBV12-4 TGTGCCAGCAGCCCATCACCGGGACACGAGCAGTACTTC CASSPSPGHEQYF
13 . . TRBJ2-5 TRBV5-5 TGTGCCAGCAGCGGCCAGGGGGGAGAGACCCAGTACTTC CASSGQGGETQYF
12 . . TRBJ2-3 TRBV20-1 TGCAGTGCTAGTAAGGGTGCAGATACGCAGTATTTT CSASKGADTQYF
16 . . TRBJ1-1 TRBV4-1 TGCGCCAGCAGCCAAGACGTGAACAGCCTGAACACTGAAGCTTTCTTT CASSQDVNSLNTEAFF
16 . . TRBJ1-1 TRBV5-4 TGTGCCAGCAGTCGAAACCGAGACAGGCTAAACACTGAAGCTTTCTTT CASSRNRDRLNTEAFF
13 . . TRBJ2-7 TRBV27 TGTGCCAGCAGAGTCGGGGTTCCCTACGAGCAGTACTTC CASRVGVPYEQYF
16 once TRBD1 TRBJ2-1 TRBV5-4 TGTGCCAGCAGCTTGATCTGGGATCACAGGGGGGATGAGCAGTTCTTC CASSLIWDHRGDEQFF
10 . . TRBJ2-7 TRBV20-1 TGCAGTGCTGGGAACTACGAGCAGTACTTC CSAGNYEQYF
14 few . TRBJ1-1 TRBV6-5 TGTGCCAGCAGTTACGGGACTGAACACTCTGAAGCTTTCTTT CASSYGTEHSEAFF
17 . . TRBJ2-3 TRBV6-1 TGTGCCAGCATGGGGGGCGGAGAGGGGGTACCCACAGATACGCAGTATTTT CASMGGGEGVPTDTQYF
13 . TRBD1 TRBJ2-7 TRBV29-1 TGCAGCGTTGGACAGGGGGTTTCCTACGAGCAGTACTTC CSVGQGVSYEQYF
14 . . TRBJ2-7 TRBV28 TGTGCCAGCAGTATCCAGGGATCCCCCTACGAGCAGTACTTC CASSIQGSPYEQYF
14 . . TRBJ2-7 TRBV14 TGTGCCAGCAGCAAACGACAGGACCCCTACGAGCAGTACTTC CASSKRQDPYEQYF
15 . . TRBJ1-1 TRBV12-3/TRBV12-4 TGTGCCAGCAGTTCTGTGCAGGGGAGAGACACTGAAGCTTTCTTT CASSSVQGRDTEAFF
16 once TRBD1 TRBJ2-2 TRBV4-2 TGTGCCAGCAGCCAACAACAGGGGGAGAGGGCCGGGGAGCTGTTTTTT CASSQQQGERAGELFF
16 . . TRBJ2-1 TRBV4-1 TGCGCCAGCAGCCACCGACTCCGCGAGTCCTACAATGAGCAGTTCTTC CASSHRLRESYNEQFF
13 . TRBD2 TRBJ2-7 TRBV19 TGTGCCAGTAGTAGCGGGAGAGGCTACGAGCAGTACTTC CASSSGRGYEQYF
12 . TRBD1 TRBJ2-4 TRBV5-5 TGTGCCAGCAGCTTAACCGGGACAGCTCACTACTTC CASSLTGTAHYF